This entry features one T cell receptor beta chain sequence. Its antigen is not identified. Naive CD4 T cells were sorted as CD45RO-negative, CD62L-positive. The record originates from a study of human versus mouse CDR3 diversity and MHC coevolution. General observations from the study: Among all groups, most of the three human donors showed least clonal inequality.

The CDR3 is 17 residues long. From germline, CDR1 is MDHEN and CDR2 SYDVKM. The J segment lost 7 bases and the V segment lost 2 bases, leaving 10 bases of the junction unmatched. Only in-frame clones appear in the TCRdb table, and some are missing; sequencing was by immunoSEQ multiplex PCR. The sample has over 60,000 clones; around 93% are singletons. The J gene is TRBJ2-2, the V gene TRBV28, with 10 bases matching TRBD1. This TCR came from a person aged 25-75 years in good health. The source material was naive CD4+ T cells from blood. Subset given: CD45RO-negative CD62L-positive naive CD4 T cells. This CDR3 is CASSLLSGTGVIGELFF. Written as DNA, the CDR3 is TGTGCCAGCAGTTTACTTTCCGGGACAGGGGTCATCGGGGAGCTGTTTTTT. The variable domain in full, with the rest retrieved from reference TRBV28 and TRBJ2-2, is DVKVTQSSRYLVKRTGEKVFLECVQDMDHENMFWYRQDPGLGLRLIYFSYDVKMKEKGDIPEGYSVSREKKERFSLILESASTNQTSMYLCASSLLSGTGVIGELFFGEGSRLTVL.